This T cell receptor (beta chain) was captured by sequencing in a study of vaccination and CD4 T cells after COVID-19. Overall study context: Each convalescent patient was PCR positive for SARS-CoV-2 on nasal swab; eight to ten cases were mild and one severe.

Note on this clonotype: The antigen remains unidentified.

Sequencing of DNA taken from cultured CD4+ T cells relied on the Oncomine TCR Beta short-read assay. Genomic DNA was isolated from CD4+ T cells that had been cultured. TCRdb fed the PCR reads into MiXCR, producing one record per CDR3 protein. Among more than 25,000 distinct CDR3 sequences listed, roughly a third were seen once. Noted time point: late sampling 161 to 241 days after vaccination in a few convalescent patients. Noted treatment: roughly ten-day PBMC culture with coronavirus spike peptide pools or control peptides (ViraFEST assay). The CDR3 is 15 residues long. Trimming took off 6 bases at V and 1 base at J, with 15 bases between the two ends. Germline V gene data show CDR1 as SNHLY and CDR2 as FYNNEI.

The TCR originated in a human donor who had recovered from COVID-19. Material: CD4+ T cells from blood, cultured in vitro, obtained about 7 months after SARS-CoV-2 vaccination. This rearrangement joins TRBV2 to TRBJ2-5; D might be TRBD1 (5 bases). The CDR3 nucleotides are TGTGCCAGCAGCCCGGACATCCTACCCCAAGAGACCCAGTACTTC. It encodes CASSPDILPQETQYF. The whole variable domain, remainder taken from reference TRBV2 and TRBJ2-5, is EPEVTQTPSHQVTQMGQEVILRCVPISNHLYFYWYRQILGQKVEFLVSFYNNEISEKSEIFDDQFSVERPDGSNFTLKIRSTKLEDSAMYFCASSPDILPQETQYFGPGTRLLVL.